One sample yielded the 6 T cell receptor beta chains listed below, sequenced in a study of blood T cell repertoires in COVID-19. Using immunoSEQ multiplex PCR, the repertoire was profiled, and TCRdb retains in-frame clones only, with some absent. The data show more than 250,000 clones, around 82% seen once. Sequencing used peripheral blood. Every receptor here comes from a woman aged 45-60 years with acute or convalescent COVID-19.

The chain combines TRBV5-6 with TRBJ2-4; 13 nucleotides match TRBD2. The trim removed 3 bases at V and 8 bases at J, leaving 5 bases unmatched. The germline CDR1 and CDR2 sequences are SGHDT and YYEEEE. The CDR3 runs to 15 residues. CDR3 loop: CASSSRTSGRHIQYF. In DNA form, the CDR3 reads TGTGCCAGCAGCTCAAGGACTAGCGGGAGACACATTCAGTACTTC. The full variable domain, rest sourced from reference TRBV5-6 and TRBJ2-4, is DAGVTQSPTHLIKTRGQQVTLRCSPKSGHDTVSWYQQALGQGPQFIFQYYEEEERQRGNFPDRFSGHQFPNYSSELNVNALLLGDSALYLCASSSRTSGRHIQYFGAGTRLSVL.

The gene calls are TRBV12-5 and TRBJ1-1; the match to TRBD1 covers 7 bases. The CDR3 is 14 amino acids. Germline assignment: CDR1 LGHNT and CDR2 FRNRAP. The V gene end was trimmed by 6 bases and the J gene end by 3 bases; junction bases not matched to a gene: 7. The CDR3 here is CASGLDRVDTEAFF. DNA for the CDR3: TGTGCTAGTGGCCTAGACAGGGTGGACACTGAAGCTTTCTTT.

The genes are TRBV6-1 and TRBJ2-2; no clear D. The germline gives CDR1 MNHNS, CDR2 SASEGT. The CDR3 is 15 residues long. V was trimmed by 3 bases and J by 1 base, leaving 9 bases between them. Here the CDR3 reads CASSEHSGNTGELFF. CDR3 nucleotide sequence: TGTGCCAGCAGTGAGCATTCAGGGAACACCGGGGAGCTGTTTTTT.

CDR3 loop: CASRTDRFSGNTIYF. CDR3 bases: TGTGCCAGTCGAACGGACAGATTCTCTGGAAACACCATATATTTT. The rearrangement links TRBV6-5 to TRBJ1-3; perhaps TRBD1 as D (6 bases). Trimming left V 9 bases short and J 0 bases short, with 15 bases between. From germline, CDR1 is MNHEY and CDR2 SVGAGI. This CDR3 is built from 15 residues.

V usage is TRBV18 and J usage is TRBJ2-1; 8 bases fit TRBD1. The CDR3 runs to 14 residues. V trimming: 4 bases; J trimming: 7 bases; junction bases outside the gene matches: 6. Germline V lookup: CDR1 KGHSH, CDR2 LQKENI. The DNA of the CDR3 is TGTGCCAGCTCACTCGGGACAGGCGGGAATGAGCAGTTCTTC. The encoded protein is CASSLGTGGNEQFF.

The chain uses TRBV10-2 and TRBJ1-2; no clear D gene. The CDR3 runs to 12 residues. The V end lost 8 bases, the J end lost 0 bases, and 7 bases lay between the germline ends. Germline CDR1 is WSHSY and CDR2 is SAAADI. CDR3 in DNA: TGCGCCAGCTCCGAGGCTAACTATGGCTACACCTTC. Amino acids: CASSEANYGYTF.